A single sample is the source of the 22 T cell receptor beta chains below, sequenced in a study of CD8+ T cells in alopecia areata (dated by TCRdb to 2016 to 2018). Library creation used the immunoSEQ multiplex PCR assay. To provide template for TCR sequencing, every sample had RNA extracted and reverse transcribed into cDNA. This is the immuneACCESS table as TCRdb keeps it, with only in-frame sequences that have V and J called. A part of the clones is gone; compared with another copy, unresolved V genes explain less than half, and the rest is unexplained. In this sample the table shows 150,000 or so clones, 87% of which occur a single time. Together, the top ten hold about 16% of the sample. The sample's time point label, in plain terms: baseline before oral tofacitinib. The specimen was CD8+ T cells sorted from blood, collected at week 0. These receptors all come from a human donor with alopecia areata.

The chain recombines TRBV15 with TRBJ2-3; D ambiguous. From germline, CDR1 is LNHNV and CDR2 YYDKDF (reference sequence). V was clipped by 5 bases and J by 1 base, with 22 bases between them. This CDR3 has 18 residues. CDR3 sequence: CATSGVQHWAGGTDTQYF. CDR3 DNA sequence: TGTGCCACCAGCGGCGTTCAGCATTGGGCAGGAGGCACAGATACGCAGTATTTT.

This clone was detected a few times. V gene TRBV7-9 combines with J gene TRBJ2-1; 9 nucleotides match TRBD2. CDR1 and CDR2 from the germline V gene are SEHNR and FQNEAQ (reference sequence). The CDR3 spans 14 residues. V was clipped by 9 bases and J by 4 bases; unmatched bases: 7. The CDR3 DNA follows: TGTGCCAGTCAAGCGGGGGGCACTTACAATGAGCAGTTCTTC. This translates into CASQAGGTYNEQFF.

The rearrangement links TRBV9 to TRBJ2-1; D not resolved. V was trimmed by 0 bases and J by 4 bases, leaving 2 bases between them. CDR1 and CDR2 (germline): SGDLS, YYNGEE. The CDR3 sequence is 12 residues long. The CDR3 region is CASSVGYNEQFF. The CDR3 region has the DNA TGTGCCAGCAGCGTAGGTTACAATGAGCAGTTCTTC.

The chain joins TRBV27 to TRBJ2-5; the D is unclear. CDR1 MNHEY and CDR2 SMNVEV come from the germline V gene (reference sequence). This CDR3 spans 14 amino acids. V lost 5 bases to trimming and J lost 5 bases, with 15 bases between them. The CDR3, as DNA: TGTGCCAGCAGTCTCGACGGAGAATGGGAGACCCAGTACTTC. This codes for CASSLDGEWETQYF.

This clone was recorded only once. This chain connects TRBV7-8 to TRBJ2-2; TRBD2 matches at 9 bases. Trimming took 4 bases from V and 6 from J; bases not matched to a gene: 12. The CDR3 length is 17 residues. The germline V gene encodes CDR1 SGHVS and CDR2 FQNEAQ. The DNA for the CDR3 is TGTGCCAGCAGCTACGACCTAGCGGGACGAGTAGCCGGGGAGCTGTTTTTT. It codes for CASSYDLAGRVAGELFF.

V gene TRBV4-1 combines with J gene TRBJ2-2; D ambiguous. This CDR3 comprises 15 residues. V lost 0 bases, J lost 4 bases, and 9 bases lay in between. CDR1 and CDR2 (germline): MGHRA, YSYEKL. The CDR3 sequence is CASSQDPGSTGELFF. The CDR3 DNA sequence: TGCGCCAGCAGCCAAGATCCCGGGTCCACCGGGGAGCTGTTTTTT.

The chain has TRBV6-5 and TRBJ1-2; possible D gene TRBD1, 5 bases. CDR1 is MNHEY, CDR2 SVGAGI, per germline. CDR3 size: 15 residues. V was clipped by 6 bases and J by 1 base, with 15 bases between them. The CDR3 is CASSPGQGDNYGYTF. CDR3 bases: TGTGCCAGCAGCCCCGGGCAGGGTGATAACTATGGCTACACCTTC.

The count of this clone is one. The chain joins TRBV11-2 to TRBJ1-2; TRBD1 aligns across 8 bases. J lost 8 bases, V lost 10 bases, and 6 bases had no gene match. Per germline, CDR1 SGHAT and CDR2 FQNNGV. The CDR3 has 11 amino acids. The CDR3 reads CATSAGGGYTF. In nucleotides, the CDR3 is TGTGCCACTTCGGCAGGGGGCGGCTACACCTTC.

The chain links TRBV11-2 to TRBJ2-1, with D tentatively TRBD1 (5 bases). The germline V and J ends were trimmed by 4 bases and 5 bases, with 15 bases remaining between them. Germline V lookup: CDR1 SGHAT, CDR2 FQNNGV. The length of the CDR3 is 15 residues. The CDR3: CASSYHTGADNEQFF. The CDR3 DNA is TGTGCCAGCAGCTACCATACAGGTGCGGACAATGAGCAGTTCTTC.

Here the CDR3 DNA reads TGTGCCAGTGGGGCTCCCAATCACGATGAGCAGTTCTTC. Amino acids: CASGAPNHDEQFF. The chain recombines TRBV19 with TRBJ2-1; perhaps TRBD1 as D (5 bases). This CDR3 comprises 13 residues. Per the germline V gene, CDR1 is LNHDA and CDR2 is SQIVND (reference sequence). With 8 bases removed from V and 8 bases from J, the gap between germline ends came to 16 bases. Together with reference TRBV19 and TRBJ2-1, the CDR3 gives the full variable domain: DGGITQSPKYLFRKEGQNVTLSCEQNLNHDAMYWYRQDPGQGLRLIYYSQIVNDFQKGDIAEGYSVSREKKESFPLTVTSAQKNPTAFYLCASGAPNHDEQFFGPGTRLTVL.

The CDR3 loop is CATSRVTSEKETQYF. The CDR3 DNA reads TGTGCCACCAGCAGAGTGACTAGCGAAAAAGAGACCCAGTACTTC. This chain connects TRBV15 to TRBJ2-5; 8 nucleotides match TRBD2. CDR1 and CDR2 (germline): LNHNV, YYDKDF (reference sequence). After removal of 1 base from V and 3 bases from J, the junction contained 4 bases not matched to a gene. The CDR3 is 15 residues long.

The chain has TRBV9 and TRBJ2-1; D not certain. The CDR3 is 14 residues long. V dropped 3 bases and J dropped 9 bases, with 16 bases sitting between them. The germline V gene encodes CDR1 SGDLS and CDR2 YYNGEE. The DNA for the CDR3 is TGTGCCAGCAGCGAGTGGGGTCCCCCCAGTGAGCAGTTCTTC. The encoded protein is CASSEWGPPSEQFF.

J is TRBJ2-7 and V is TRBV11-2, with D possibly being TRBD1 (6 bases). Germline V gene sequence: CDR1 SGHAT, CDR2 FQNNGV. V was pared by 6 bases and J by 4 bases, with 10 bases between. The CDR3 totals 12 residues. CDR3 nucleotide sequence: TGTGCCAGCAGGTTCCAGGGGTACGAGCAGTACTTC. Encoded protein: CASRFQGYEQYF.

As regards this clone: The same CDR3 can be traced to other DNA sequences in this sample. The V gene is TRBV9, the J gene TRBJ1-1; TRBD1 agrees at 7 bases. The CDR3 length is 12 residues. Germline trimming cut 0 bases from V and 7 bases from J; bases unmatched to any gene: 0. The germline CDR1 and CDR2 sequences are SGDLS and YYNGEE. The CDR3 region has the DNA TGTGCCAGCAGCGTAGGGGACAGTGAAGCTTTCTTT. Translation: CASSVGDSEAFF. The full variable domain, completed using reference TRBV9 and TRBJ1-1, is DSGVTQTPKHLITATGQRVTLRCSPRSGDLSVYWYQQSLDQGLQFLIQYYNGEERAKGNILERFSAQQFPDLHSELNLSSLELGDSALYFCASSVGDSEAFFGQGTRLTVV.

This clone came up once. The CDR3 loop reads CAISSGLAGATTGELFF. In DNA, the CDR3 is TGTGCCATCAGCTCGGGACTAGCGGGGGCCACCACCGGGGAGCTGTTTTTT. The gene calls are TRBV10-3 and TRBJ2-2, with 14 positions matching TRBD2. Germline V CDR1 and CDR2: ENHRY, SYGVKD. Trimming took 6 bases from V and 4 from J; bases not matched to a gene: 7. The CDR3 is 17 residues long.

V is TRBV13 and J is TRBJ2-3; 11 nucleotides match TRBD2. Germline V gives CDR1 PRHDT, CDR2 FYEKMQ (reference sequence). CDR3 length: 14 residues. Germline trimming cut 7 bases from V and 4 bases from J; bases unmatched to any gene: 4. This CDR3 is CASNPGLAADTQYF. The CDR3, as DNA: TGTGCCAGCAATCCGGGACTAGCGGCAGATACGCAGTATTTT. Using reference TRBV13 and TRBJ2-3 for the parts outside the CDR3, the full variable domain is AAGVIQSPRHLIKEKRETATLKCYPIPRHDTVYWYQQGPGQDPQFLISFYEKMQSDKGSIPDRFSAQQFSDYHSELNMSSLELGDSALYFCASNPGLAADTQYFGPGTRLTVL.

The chain has TRBV5-1 and TRBJ1-1; 9 nucleotides agree with TRBD1. V shed 3 bases and J 5 bases; nucleotides not matched to a gene: 5. Germline V gene lookup returns CDR1 SGHRS and CDR2 YFSETQ. This CDR3 spans 14 amino acids. CDR3 residues: CASSWGQGGTEAFF. CDR3 nucleotide sequence: TGCGCCAGCAGCTGGGGACAGGGAGGGACTGAAGCTTTCTTT. Variable domain in full (rest from reference TRBV5-1 and TRBJ1-1): KAGVTQTPRYLIKTRGQQVTLSCSPISGHRSVSWYQQTPGQGLQFLFEYFSETQRNKGNFPGRFSGRQFSNSRSEMNVSTLELGDSALYLCASSWGQGGTEAFFGQGTRLTVV.

This clone appeared once. The genes are TRBV7-9 and TRBJ1-2; 9 bases line up with TRBD1. The V gene's germline CDR1 is SEHNR and CDR2 FQNEAQ (reference sequence). The trim removed 5 bases at V and 1 base at J, leaving 8 bases unmatched. The CDR3 spans 16 residues. The CDR3 nucleotides read TGTGCCAGCAGCCCGGGACAGGGAATGCTTAACTATGGCTACACCTTC. This sequence encodes CASSPGQGMLNYGYTF.

The chain has TRBV5-4 and TRBJ2-3; 9 bases match TRBD2. The CDR3 has 17 amino acids. The germline gives CDR1 SGHNT, CDR2 YYREEE (reference sequence). V lost 0 bases, J lost 6 bases, and 11 bases stayed unmatched. The DNA for the CDR3 is TGTGCCAGCAGCTTGGCCTGGGATCTAGCGGGGTCTGATACGCAGTATTTT. It encodes CASSLAWDLAGSDTQYF.

The rearrangement links TRBV5-4 to TRBJ2-2; D not certain. Germline V gene lookup returns CDR1 SGHNT and CDR2 YYREEE (reference sequence). The CDR3 runs to 12 residues. V was trimmed by 2 bases and J by 8 bases, leaving 7 bases between them. In nucleotides, the CDR3 is TGTGCCAGCAGCTTTGTCGCTGGGGAGCTGTTTTTT. It yields the protein CASSFVAGELFF.

This chain connects TRBV2 to TRBJ2-7; TRBD1 might be the D (5 bases). Germline CDR1 is SNHLY and CDR2 is FYNNEI. The CDR3 totals 10 residues. Deletions cut 8 bases from V and 6 bases from J, with 8 bases between. The CDR3 protein is CASSGAEQYF. The CDR3 bases are TGTGCCAGCTCTGGGGCCGAGCAGTACTTC. Looking up the rest from reference TRBV2 and TRBJ2-7 gives the full variable domain: EPEVTQTPSHQVTQMGQEVILRCVPISNHLYFYWYRQILGQKVEFLVSFYNNEISEKSEIFDDQFSVERPDGSNFTLKIRSTKLEDSAMYFCASSGAEQYFGPGTRLTVT.

The gene calls are TRBV7-9 and TRBJ2-1; weak D call: TRBD2 (5 bases). The CDR3 is 12 amino acids. Germline lookup yields CDR1 SEHNR and CDR2 FQNEAQ (reference sequence). Trimming stripped 3 bases from V and 9 bases from J, with 9 bases between. CDR3: CASSFSGIEQFF. The CDR3 DNA follows: TGTGCCAGCAGCTTCTCGGGGATTGAGCAGTTCTTC.